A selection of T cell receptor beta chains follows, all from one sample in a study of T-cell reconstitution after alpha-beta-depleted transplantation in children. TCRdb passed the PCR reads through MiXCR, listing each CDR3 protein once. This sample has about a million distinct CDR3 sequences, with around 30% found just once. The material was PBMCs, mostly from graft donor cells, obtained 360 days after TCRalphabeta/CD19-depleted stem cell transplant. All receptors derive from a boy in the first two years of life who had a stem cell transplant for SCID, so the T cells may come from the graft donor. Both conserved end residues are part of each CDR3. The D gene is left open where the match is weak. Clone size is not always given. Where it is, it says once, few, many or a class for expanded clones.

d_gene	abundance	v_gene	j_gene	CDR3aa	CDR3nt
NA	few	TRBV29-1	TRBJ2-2	CSVLSPVKPTGELFF	TGCAGCGTTCTAAGCCCCGTCAAACCGACCGGGGAGCTGTTTTTT
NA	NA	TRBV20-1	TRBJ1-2	CSASLTANYGYTF	TGCAGTGCTAGTTTGACAGCTAACTATGGCTACACCTTC
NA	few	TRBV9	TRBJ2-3	CASSETPERRDTQYF	TGTGCCAGCAGCGAGACCCCCGAACGGAGGGATACGCAGTATTTT
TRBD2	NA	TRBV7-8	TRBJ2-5	CASSFSGGGTQYF	TGTGCCAGCAGTTTTAGCGGGGGGGGGACCCAGTACTTC
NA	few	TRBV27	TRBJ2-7	CASRPWVGVYEQYF	TGTGCCAGCAGACCATGGGTAGGGGTCTACGAGCAGTACTTC
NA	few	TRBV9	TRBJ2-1	CASSASGLPYNEQFF	TGTGCCAGCAGCGCCTCGGGACTCCCCTACAATGAGCAGTTCTTC
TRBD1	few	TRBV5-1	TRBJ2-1	CASSLDPGTAYNEQFF	TGCGCCAGCAGCTTGGATCCCGGGACAGCCTACAATGAGCAGTTCTTC
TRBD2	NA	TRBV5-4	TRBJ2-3	CASSLKWTSGNTDTQYF	TGTGCCAGCAGCTTGAAATGGACTAGCGGGAACACAGATACGCAGTATTTT
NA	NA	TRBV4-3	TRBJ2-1	CASSQGVRGEAYNEQFF	TGCGCCAGCAGCCAAGGAGTCCGCGGGGAAGCCTACAATGAGCAGTTCTTC
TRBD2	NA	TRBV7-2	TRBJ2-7	CASSFSTRGGPYEQYF	TGTGCCAGCAGCTTTAGTACGCGGGGGGGCCCATACGAGCAGTACTTC
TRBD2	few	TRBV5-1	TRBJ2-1	CASKPGLPPNEQFF	TGCGCCAGCAAACCGGGACTACCCCCCAATGAGCAGTTCTTC
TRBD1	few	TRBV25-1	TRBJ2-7	CASQRDRGYEQYF	TGTGCCAGCCAGAGGGACAGGGGTTACGAGCAGTACTTC
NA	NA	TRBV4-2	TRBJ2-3	CASAVGLGDTQYF	TGTGCCAGCGCGGTGGGCCTCGGGGATACGCAGTATTTT
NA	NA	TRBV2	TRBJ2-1	CASSEDSWRYNEQFF	TGTGCCAGCAGCGAAGACAGTTGGAGGTACAATGAGCAGTTCTTC
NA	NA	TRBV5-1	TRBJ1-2	CASASDYGYTF	TGCGCCAGCGCGTCTGACTATGGCTACACCTTC
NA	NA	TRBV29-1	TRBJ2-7	CSVEGDGSSYEQYF	TGCAGCGTTGAAGGGGACGGATCCAGCTACGAGCAGTACTTC
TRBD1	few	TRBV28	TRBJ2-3	CASSFPGQGDADTQYF	TGTGCCAGCAGTTTCCCCGGACAGGGGGACGCAGATACGCAGTATTTT
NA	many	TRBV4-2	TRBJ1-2	CASSQDGPRLSGYTF	TGTGCCAGCAGCCAAGATGGGCCTCGTCTAAGTGGCTACACCTTC
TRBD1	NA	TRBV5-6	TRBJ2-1	CASSLGGTGADEQFF	TGTGCCAGCAGCTTGGGAGGGACAGGGGCCGATGAGCAGTTCTTC
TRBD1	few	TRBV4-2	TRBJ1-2	CASSPDPPRQGNYGYTF	TGTGCCAGCAGCCCAGATCCCCCTAGACAGGGGAACTATGGCTACACCTTC
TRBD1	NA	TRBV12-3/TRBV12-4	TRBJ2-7	CASSRQGAEQYF	TGTGCCAGCAGTAGACAGGGGGCCGAGCAGTACTTC
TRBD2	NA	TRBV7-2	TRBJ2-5	CASSLAFGSGGSAETQYF	TGTGCCAGCAGCTTAGCGTTTGGCAGCGGGGGGTCCGCAGAGACCCAGTACTTC
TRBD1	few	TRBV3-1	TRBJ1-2	CASSLRLDRGDGYTF	TGTGCCAGCAGCCTGCGCCTGGACAGGGGCGATGGCTACACCTTC
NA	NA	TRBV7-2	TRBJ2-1	CASSLRPAVSVGNEQFF	TGTGCCAGCAGCTTAAGGCCCGCGGTTAGTGTCGGCAATGAGCAGTTCTTC
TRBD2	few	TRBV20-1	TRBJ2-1	CSASLLAGGLLNNEQFF	TGCAGTGCTAGTTTGCTAGCGGGGGGGCTTTTGAATAATGAGCAGTTCTTC
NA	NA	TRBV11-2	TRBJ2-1	CASSFGGDNYNEQFF	TGTGCCAGCAGCTTTGGGGGAGACAACTACAATGAGCAGTTCTTC
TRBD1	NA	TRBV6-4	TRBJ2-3	CASTFGMGQGTSTDTQYF	TGTGCCAGCACTTTTGGGATGGGACAGGGGACGAGCACAGATACGCAGTATTTT
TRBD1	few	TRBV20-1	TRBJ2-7	CSAPDRGRNEQYF	TGCAGTGCGCCTGACAGGGGGCGCAACGAGCAGTACTTC
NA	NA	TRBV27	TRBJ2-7	CASSSGAVTGTYEQYF	TGTGCCAGCAGTTCGGGCGCTGTCACGGGGACCTACGAGCAGTACTTC
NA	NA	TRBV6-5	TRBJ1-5	CASSYSGHSNQPQHF	TGTGCCAGCAGTTACTCGGGCCATAGCAATCAGCCCCAGCATTTT